The 21 T cell receptor beta chains given below trace back to one sample, sequenced in a study of blood T cells in healthy people across ages. Primers used in a second PCR of about 6 to 11 cycles were a sample-barcoded 5' primer and a J-beta primer mix. From the 5' RACE reads, TCRdb called clonotypes with MiXCR, one entry per CDR3 protein. The sample includes 600,000 or so distinct CDR3 sequences, around 31% of them seen just once. The sequenced material came from blood. The source is an elderly woman in good health.

The chain uses TRBV25-1 and TRBJ2-5; 7 bases align to TRBD1. There are 15 residues in the CDR3. Trimming removed 3 bases from V and 11 bases from J; junction bases left unmatched: 15. Germline CDR1 MGHDK, CDR2 SYGVNS. CDR3 DNA sequence: TGTGCCAGCAGTGATCAGGACAGGTTCTACAATGAGCAGTACTTC. Amino acid sequence: CASSDQDRFYNEQYF.

In this sample, this clonotype turned up many times. The V gene is TRBV7-6, the J gene TRBJ2-5, with a weak D call TRBD2 (7 bases). The V end lost 7 bases, the J end lost 5 bases, and 20 bases lay between the germline ends. Looked up from germline, CDR1 is SGHVS and CDR2 is FNYEAQ. The CDR3 sequence is 15 residues long. Here the CDR3 DNA reads TGTGCCAGCACCCTTCGAGGGGGGGCGGTGGAGACCCAGTACTTC. Encoded protein: CASTLRGGAVETQYF.

The V call is TRBV12-3 or TRBV12-4, the J call TRBJ1-2; TRBD1 aligns across 10 bases. Trimming at V came to 4 bases and at J to 7 bases, leaving 9 bases not matched to a gene. The CDR3 consists of 15 residues. CDR3 region: CASSWSGTGAGGYTF. CDR3 in DNA: TGTGCCAGCAGTTGGTCCGGGACAGGGGCTGGTGGCTACACCTTC.

The chain couples TRBV12-3 or TRBV12-4 to TRBJ1-4, with 9 bases identical to TRBD1. The junction had 5 bases not matched to a gene; V was cut back by 5 bases and J by 13 bases. This CDR3 contains 12 residues. CDR3 protein: CASSLTGGGLFF. Written as DNA, the CDR3 is TGTGCCAGCAGTCTCACAGGGGGCGGACTGTTTTTT.

The chain carries TRBV7-2 and TRBJ2-4; 7 nucleotides line up with TRBD1. Germline V gene lookup returns CDR1 SGHTA and CDR2 FQGNSA. Unmatched junction bases numbered 6, after V lost 1 base and J lost 0 bases. The CDR3 totals 17 residues. In DNA, the CDR3 is TGTGCCAGCAGCTTAGTAACAGGGGCGGGAGCCAAAAACATTCAGTACTTC. Translation: CASSLVTGAGAKNIQYF.

This clonotype was observed a few times. A much larger clone lies one base from this, so it may be a read error. This chain connects TRBV24-1 to TRBJ2-1; TRBD1 is a possible D gene (6 bases). TRBJ2-7 matches the DNA end more closely, so the J call is doubtful. In germline, CDR1 is KGHDR, CDR2 SFDVKD. The CDR3 is made up of 13 amino acids. CDR3: CATRSGRDNEQYF. The CDR3, as DNA: TGTGCCACCAGAAGCGGACGGGACAATGAGCAGTACTTC.

V and J are TRBV4-2 and TRBJ2-5, with 7 bases matching TRBD1. The junction had 12 bases not matched to a gene; V was cut back by 0 bases and J by 11 bases. CDR3 size: 15 residues. Germline assignment: CDR1 LGHNA and CDR2 YNFKEQ. The CDR3 nucleotides read TGTGCCAGCAGCCAAGAGGGGGACAGCTACAATGAGCAGTACTTC. Its protein product is CASSQEGDSYNEQYF.

This clonotype was seen only a few times. The V and J genes are TRBV12-3 or TRBV12-4 and TRBJ2-3, with TRBD2 matching 9 bases. This CDR3 spans 16 amino acids. Trimming at V came to 5 bases and at J to 4 bases, leaving 10 bases not matched to a gene. The CDR3 loop reads CASSRWTSVRADTQYF. Written as DNA, the CDR3 is TGTGCCAGCAGTCGCTGGACTAGCGTGAGAGCAGATACGCAGTATTTT.

This clonotype came up many times. The V gene is TRBV10-3, the J gene TRBJ1-5, with a tentative D call TRBD1 (5 bases). The CDR3 covers 13 residues. Germline CDR1 is ENHRY and CDR2 is SYGVKD. Trimming left V 10 bases short and J 4 bases short, with 14 bases between. The CDR3 region has the DNA TGTGCCAGCCTTCAGGGAATGAATCAGCCCCAGCATTTT. This translates into CASLQGMNQPQHF.

Many counts were recorded for this clonotype. The V gene is TRBV5-1, the J gene TRBJ1-4, with TRBD1 matching over 7 bases. CDR1 is SGHRS and CDR2 is YFSETQ in the germline V gene. The CDR3 runs 16 residues. With V trimmed by 2 bases and J by 0 bases, 4 bases remained unmatched. The CDR3 DNA reads as TGCGCCAGCAGCTTTGGACAGGTTGCAACTAATGAAAAACTGTTTTTT. This encodes CASSFGQVATNEKLFF.

This clonotype has ten or more counts. The chain recombines TRBV4-3 with TRBJ2-7; 8 bases line up with TRBD1. Looked up from germline, CDR1 is LGHNA and CDR2 is YSLEER. J was trimmed by 3 bases and V by 2 bases; bases with no gene match: 6. This CDR3 region has 15 residues. The CDR3, as DNA: TGCGCCAGCAGCCAAACTACAGGGACAGGCTACGAGCAGTACTTC. This encodes CASSQTTGTGYEQYF.

This chain joins TRBV3-1 and TRBJ1-1; D not certain. The CDR3 sequence is 13 residues long. Germline CDR1 is LGHDT and CDR2 is YNNKEL (reference sequence). Trimming took 4 bases from V and 5 from J, leaving 11 bases between them. The CDR3 DNA reads as TGTGCCAGCAGCCCATATGTAGGGACTGAAGCTTTCTTT. This codes for CASSPYVGTEAFF.

In its sample, this clonotype was seen many times. The V gene is TRBV11-1, the J gene TRBJ2-1, with TRBD1 matching 8 bases. This CDR3 has 18 residues. The J segment lost 1 base and the V segment lost 3 bases, leaving 11 bases of the junction unmatched. Germline CDR1 and CDR2: SGHAT and FQDESV (reference sequence). In DNA form, the CDR3 reads TGTGCCAGCAGCTTCCGAGCATTACAGGGGGGTTCCTACAATGAGCAGTTCTTC. Translated, it gives CASSFRALQGGSYNEQFF.

This clonotype was found many times. The CDR3 loop is CASSLDRSRLETQYF. The CDR3 nucleotides read TGTGCCAGCAGCTTGGATCGGTCCCGCCTGGAGACCCAGTACTTC. The gene calls are TRBV11-2 and TRBJ2-5; D is uncertain. The CDR3 sequence is 15 residues long. CDR1 and CDR2 from the germline V gene are SGHAT and FQNNGV. V was shortened by 3 bases and J by 5 bases, with 16 bases between the two germline ends.

On this clonotype: A much more abundant neighbour one base away suggests this may be a read error. The chain carries TRBV6-5 and TRBJ2-1; D gene uncertain. The last part of the DNA fits TRBJ2-7 better; the J call may be wrong. This CDR3 contains 15 residues. Germline CDR1 and CDR2: MNHEY and SVGAGI. The CDR3: CASSYATSSYNEQYF. Written as DNA, the CDR3 is TGTGCCAGCAGTTACGCGACGAGCTCCTACAATGAGCAGTACTTC.

In its sample, this clonotype was seen a few times. This sequence joins TRBV27 and TRBJ1-1; 11 positions agree with TRBD1. V lost 4 bases to trimming and J lost 4 bases; unmatched junction nucleotides: 2. The germline CDR1 and CDR2 sequences are MNHEY and SMNVEV (reference sequence). The CDR3 runs to 14 residues. Here the CDR3 DNA reads TGTGCCAGCAGTTGGACAGGGGGCCCCACTGAAGCTTTCTTT. Translating gives CASSWTGGPTEAFF.

The table lists this clonotype with many counts. This chain links TRBV6-1 with TRBJ2-7; D uncertain. CDR3 length: 12 residues. V lost 0 bases and J 2 bases, leaving 2 bases between the germline ends. CDR1 is MNHNS and CDR2 is SASEGT in the germline V gene. The CDR3 bases are TGTGCCAGCAGTGAAGCAGCCTACGAGCAGTACTTC. Its protein product is CASSEAAYEQYF.

This clonotype was found a few times. Since a much larger clone is just one base distant, this may be a read error. The CDR3 loop is CTIRPGGVETQYF. DNA of the CDR3: TGTACCATCAGGCCGGGGGGGGTAGAGACCCAGTACTTC. V is TRBV10-3 and J is TRBJ2-5; 8 bases agree with TRBD2. The length of the CDR3 is 13 residues. Germline V CDR1 and CDR2: ENHRY, SYGVKD.

There are many counts of this clonotype. The J gene is TRBJ1-2, the V gene TRBV12-3 or TRBV12-4; D ambiguous. V lost 5 bases to trimming and J lost 0 bases, with 7 bases between them. The CDR3 has 13 amino acids. CDR3 bases: TGTGCCAGCAGTCCGACCCCTAACTATGGCTACACCTTC. This gives the protein CASSPTPNYGYTF.

In this sample, this clonotype turned up a few times. A read error is possible here, since a much larger clone lies one base away. CDR3 sequence (DNA): TGTGCCAGCAACCGACCCACTCGGGAGCAGTACTTC. Its protein product is CASNRPTREQYF. The chain links TRBV6-5 to TRBJ2-5; a possible D gene is TRBD2 (6 bases). CDR1 is MNHEY and CDR2 is SVGAGI in the germline V gene. The CDR3 consists of 12 residues. The V gene lost 7 bases and the J gene lost 11 bases, with 17 bases spanning the gap.

This clonotype occurred many times. V usage is TRBV5-1 and J usage is TRBJ2-5; TRBD1 aligns across 10 bases. Germline CDR1 SGHRS, CDR2 YFSETQ. This CDR3 spans 14 amino acids. The V and J ends lost 4 bases and 5 bases, in that order; junction bases with no gene match: 5. CDR3 DNA sequence: TGCGCCAGCAGCACGGGACAGGGGAGGGAGACCCAGTACTTC. Translating it yields CASSTGQGRETQYF.